Listed below are T cell receptor beta chains from one sample, sequenced in a study of T cell responses to AZD1222 COVID-19 vaccine. Profiled with immunoSEQ multiplex PCR; TCRdb holds only in-frame clones, not every one. Here the sample spans over 85,000 clones, roughly 83% being singletons. This sample comprised peripheral blood, obtained on day 0 of AZD1222 vaccination. The receptors originated from an adult in good health. Each CDR3 is given with its conserved first and last residue. D genes are given only for firm matches. Expanded clones are given a class, and other clones once, few, many or no size at all.

TGTGCCAGCAGCCTTCTAACGGCTGGGGCCAACGTCCTGACTTTC	CASSLLTAGANVLTF	TRBJ2-6	TRBV7-2	-	once
TGTGCCAGCAGTTTTGGCCAGGGGAGGAGTCGCTACACCTTC	CASSFGQGRSRYTF	TRBJ1-2	TRBV28	-	-
TGTGCCAGCAGTTTTACCGGTAATCAGCCCCAGCATTTT	CASSFTGNQPQHF	TRBJ1-5	TRBV12-3/TRBV12-4	-	few
TGTGCCAGCAGCTTAGGGCCGAACAATGAGCAGTTCTTC	CASSLGPNNEQFF	TRBJ2-1	TRBV7-2	-	-
TGTGCCACCAGTGATTACGAAAGATCCTATGGCTACACCTTC	CATSDYERSYGYTF	TRBJ1-2	TRBV24-1	-	-
TGTGCCAGCAGCTCAGGGTACAATCAGCCCCAGCATTTT	CASSSGYNQPQHF	TRBJ1-5	TRBV3-1/TRBV3-2	-	-
TGCGCCAGCAGCCAAGAAACAGGGGCAAATGAGCAGTTCTTC	CASSQETGANEQFF	TRBJ2-1	TRBV4-3	TRBD1	-
TGTGCCAGCAGCTCCCCATTTAGGGGGGCCAACGTCCTGACTTTC	CASSSPFRGANVLTF	TRBJ2-6	TRBV5-4	-	-
TGTGCCAGCAGCTCCCCAAATCCGGGAAACACCATATATTTT	CASSSPNPGNTIYF	TRBJ1-3	TRBV5-5	-	-
TGTGCCAGCAGCGTTTTCCCGGGACTAGGGAATGAGCAGTTCTTC	CASSVFPGLGNEQFF	TRBJ2-1	TRBV9	TRBD2	-
TGTGCCAGCAGCCACAGGGACCAAGAGACCCAGTACTTC	CASSHRDQETQYF	TRBJ2-5	TRBV6-2/TRBV6-3	-	-
TGTGCCAGCAGCTTAAGGGGTTCTAATGAAAAACTGTTTTTT	CASSLRGSNEKLFF	TRBJ1-4	TRBV3-1/TRBV3-2	-	once
TGTGCCAGTAGTAACCGAGTGGCTGGGGCCAACGTCCTGACTTTC	CASSNRVAGANVLTF	TRBJ2-6	TRBV19	-	-
TGTGCCAGCTCACCCCAGACGTTGTCGGGGGTCCGAGAAAAACTGTTTTTT	CASSPQTLSGVREKLFF	TRBJ1-4	TRBV18	-	-
TGTGCCAGCAGCGTGGATGACTGGACCCAGTACTTC	CASSVDDWTQYF	TRBJ2-5	TRBV11-3	-	-
TGTGCCAGCAGCGCAAACGTGAACAATGAGCAGTTCTTC	CASSANVNNEQFF	TRBJ2-1	TRBV9	-	-
TGTGCCAGTAGTGGAACAGGGGTTGCCGGGGAGCTGTTTTTT	CASSGTGVAGELFF	TRBJ2-2	TRBV19	TRBD1	-
TGTGCCAGCTCACCCGACTCCGCCGTCGGCTACACCTTC	CASSPDSAVGYTF	TRBJ1-2	TRBV18	-	-
TGCGCCAGCAGTCAAACCGGACAGGGTTTACTCTACGAGCAGTACTTC	CASSQTGQGLLYEQYF	TRBJ2-7	TRBV4-3	TRBD1	-
TGTGCCAGTAGTGTTCAAGGTGAGGCGGCTGAAGCTTTCTTT	CASSVQGEAAEAFF	TRBJ1-1	TRBV19	-	-
TGTGCCAGCAGTTACTCGTACACTCGTCAGGCCCAGTACTTC	CASSYSYTRQAQYF	TRBJ2-5	TRBV6-5	-	-
TGTGCCAGCTCGCCCACCTGGGAGACCCAGTACTTC	CASSPTWETQYF	TRBJ2-5	TRBV18	-	once
TGTGCCAGCAGCGGGGGGACAGGGCGAGAGACCCAGTACTTC	CASSGGTGRETQYF	TRBJ2-5	TRBV9	TRBD1	-
TGTGCCAGCAGGGACAGGTCGGGCGGCACTGAAGCTTTCTTT	CASRDRSGGTEAFF	TRBJ1-1	TRBV2	TRBD1	many
TGTGCCAGCATAGCGGGCGAGAGCTCCTACAATGAGCAGTTCTTC	CASIAGESSYNEQFF	TRBJ2-1	TRBV2	TRBD2	-
TGTGCCAGCAGCCAAGCAGGGTCGGGAGACAGACCCTATGGCTACACCTTC	CASSQAGSGDRPYGYTF	TRBJ1-2	TRBV3-1/TRBV3-2	-	-
TGCAGCGTTGATAGGACAGCCCATGGCTACACCTTC	CSVDRTAHGYTF	TRBJ1-2	TRBV29-1	-	-
TGCGCCAGCAGCCAAGTTGGGAGGCTCTACGAGCAGTACTTC	CASSQVGRLYEQYF	TRBJ2-7	TRBV4-1	-	-
TGTGCCAGCAGCTTGGACCTCAGTCAGCCCCAGCATTTT	CASSLDLSQPQHF	TRBJ1-5	TRBV7-6	-	-
TGTGCCAGCAAAGGACTAGCGGCGAACACCGGGGAGCTGTTTTTT	CASKGLAANTGELFF	TRBJ2-2	TRBV2	TRBD2	-
TGTGCCAGCAGCTTAAGGCAGGGAGAGGAAAAACTGTTTTTT	CASSLRQGEEKLFF	TRBJ1-4	TRBV11-3	-	-
TGTGCCAGCAGCTTTAGCGGGGGCCGCACAGATACGCAGTATTTT	CASSFSGGRTDTQYF	TRBJ2-3	TRBV7-8	TRBD2	-
TGTGCCAGCTCACAGACACTGAACACTGAAGCTTTCTTT	CASSQTLNTEAFF	TRBJ1-1	TRBV18	-	-
TGTGCCAGCAGCCCATATAGCGGGGGGGGTAGTGAGCAGTTCTTC	CASSPYSGGGSEQFF	TRBJ2-1	TRBV7-8	TRBD2	-
TGTGCCAGCAGCCCCCCCGACGGCTTGAACACTGAAGCTTTCTTT	CASSPPDGLNTEAFF	TRBJ1-1	TRBV2	-	few
TGCAGTGCTAGTCCTGACTCTGGAAACACCATATATTTT	CSASPDSGNTIYF	TRBJ1-3	TRBV20-1	-	-
TGCGCCAGCAGCCAAGACCCCGGGACAGGGTTTGTCTTCGAGCAGTACTTC	CASSQDPGTGFVFEQYF	TRBJ2-7	TRBV4-3	TRBD1	-